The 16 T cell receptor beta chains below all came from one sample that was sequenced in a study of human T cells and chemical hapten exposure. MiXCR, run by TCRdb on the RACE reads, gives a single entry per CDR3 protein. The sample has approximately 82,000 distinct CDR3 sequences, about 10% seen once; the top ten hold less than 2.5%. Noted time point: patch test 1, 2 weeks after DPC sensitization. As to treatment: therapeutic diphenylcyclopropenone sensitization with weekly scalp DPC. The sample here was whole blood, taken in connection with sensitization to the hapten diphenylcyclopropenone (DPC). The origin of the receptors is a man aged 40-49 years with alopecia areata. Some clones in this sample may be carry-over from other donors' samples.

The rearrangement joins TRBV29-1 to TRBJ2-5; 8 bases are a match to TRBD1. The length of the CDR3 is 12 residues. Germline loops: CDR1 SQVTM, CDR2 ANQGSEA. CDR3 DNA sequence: TGCAGTGTCAGGGGGCGCGGAGAGACCCAGTACTTC. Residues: CSVRGRGETQYF. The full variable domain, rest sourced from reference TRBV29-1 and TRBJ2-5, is SAVISQKPSRDICQRGTSLTIQCQVDSQVTMMFWYRQQPGQSLTLIATANQGSEATYESGFVIDKFPISRPNLTFSTLTVSNMSPEDSSIYLCSVRGRGETQYFGPGTRLLVL.

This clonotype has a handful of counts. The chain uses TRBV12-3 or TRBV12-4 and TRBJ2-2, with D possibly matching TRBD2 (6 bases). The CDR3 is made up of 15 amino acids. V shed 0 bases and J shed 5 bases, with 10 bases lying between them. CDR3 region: CASSLASGDTGELFF. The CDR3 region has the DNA TGTGCCAGCAGTTTAGCTAGCGGAGATACCGGGGAGCTGTTTTTT.

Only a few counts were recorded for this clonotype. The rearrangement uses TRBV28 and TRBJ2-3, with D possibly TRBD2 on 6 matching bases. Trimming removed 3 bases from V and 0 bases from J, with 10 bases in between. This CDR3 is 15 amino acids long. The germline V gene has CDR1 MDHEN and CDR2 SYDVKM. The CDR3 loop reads CASSFGGESTDTQYF. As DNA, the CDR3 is TGTGCCAGCAGTTTCGGCGGGGAGAGCACAGATACGCAGTATTTT. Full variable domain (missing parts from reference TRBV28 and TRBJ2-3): DVKVTQSSRYLVKRTGEKVFLECVQDMDHENMFWYRQDPGLGLRLIYFSYDVKMKEKGDIPEGYSVSREKKERFSLILESASTNQTSMYLCASSFGGESTDTQYFGPGTRLTVL.

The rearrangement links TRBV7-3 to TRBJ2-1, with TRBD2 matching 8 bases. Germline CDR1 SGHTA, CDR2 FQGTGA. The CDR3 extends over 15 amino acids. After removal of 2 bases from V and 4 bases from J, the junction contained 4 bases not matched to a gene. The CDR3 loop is CASSLYSGEYNEQFF. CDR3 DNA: TGTGCCAGCAGCTTATATAGCGGGGAATACAATGAGCAGTTCTTC.

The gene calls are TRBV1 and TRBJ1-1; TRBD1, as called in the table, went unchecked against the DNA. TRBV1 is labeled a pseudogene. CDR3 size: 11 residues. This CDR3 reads CTSSRRDEAFF. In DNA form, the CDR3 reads TGCACCAGCAGCCGCAGGGACGAAGCTTTCTTT.

The chain's CDR3 is CASSQGVGETQYF. The CDR3 bases are TGTGCCAGCAGCCAAGGAGTCGGGGAGACCCAGTACTTC. The V gene is TRBV4-2, the J gene TRBJ2-5; D gene uncertain. Per germline, CDR1 LGHNA and CDR2 YNFKEQ. The CDR3 runs 13 residues. Trimming left V 1 base short and J 5 bases short, with 8 bases between.

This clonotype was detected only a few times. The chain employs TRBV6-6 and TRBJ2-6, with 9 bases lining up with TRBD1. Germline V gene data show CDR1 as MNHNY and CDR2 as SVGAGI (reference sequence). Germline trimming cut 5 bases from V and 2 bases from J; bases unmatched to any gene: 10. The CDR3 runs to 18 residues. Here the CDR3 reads CASSPVQGAGAGANVLTF. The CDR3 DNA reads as TGTGCCAGCAGTCCCGTACAGGGGGCGGGAGCTGGGGCCAACGTCCTGACTTTC.

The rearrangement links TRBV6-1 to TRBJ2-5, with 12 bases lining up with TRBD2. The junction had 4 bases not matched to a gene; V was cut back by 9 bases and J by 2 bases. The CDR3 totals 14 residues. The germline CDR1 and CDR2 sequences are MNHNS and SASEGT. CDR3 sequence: CASTGTSGQETQYF. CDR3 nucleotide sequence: TGTGCCAGTACCGGGACTAGCGGGCAAGAGACCCAGTACTTC.

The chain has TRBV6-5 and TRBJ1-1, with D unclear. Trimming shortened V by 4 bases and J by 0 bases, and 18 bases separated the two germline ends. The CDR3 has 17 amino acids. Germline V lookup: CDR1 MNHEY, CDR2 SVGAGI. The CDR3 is CASSLSFIDTLNTEAFF. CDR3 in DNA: TGTGCCAGCAGTTTATCCTTTATTGACACTTTGAACACTGAAGCTTTCTTT.

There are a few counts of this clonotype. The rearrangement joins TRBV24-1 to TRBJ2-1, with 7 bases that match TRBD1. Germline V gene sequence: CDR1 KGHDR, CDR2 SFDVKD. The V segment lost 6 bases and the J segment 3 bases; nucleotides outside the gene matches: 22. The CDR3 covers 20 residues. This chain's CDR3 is CATSNWGRDSKKEVYNEQFF. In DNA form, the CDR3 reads TGTGCCACCAGTAACTGGGGTCGGGACAGCAAAAAAGAGGTCTACAATGAGCAGTTCTTC.

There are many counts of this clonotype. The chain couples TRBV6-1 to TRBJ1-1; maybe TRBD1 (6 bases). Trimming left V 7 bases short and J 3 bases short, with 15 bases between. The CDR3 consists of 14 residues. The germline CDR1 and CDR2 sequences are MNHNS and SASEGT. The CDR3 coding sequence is TGTGCCAGCACTTCCGGGGGCTGGTACACTGAAGCTTTCTTT. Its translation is CASTSGGWYTEAFF.

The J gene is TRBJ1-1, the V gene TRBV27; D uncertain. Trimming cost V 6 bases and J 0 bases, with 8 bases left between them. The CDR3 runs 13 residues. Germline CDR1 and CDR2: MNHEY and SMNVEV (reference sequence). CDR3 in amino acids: CASSLKMNTEAFF. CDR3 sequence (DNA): TGTGCCAGCAGCCTAAAAATGAACACTGAAGCTTTCTTT.

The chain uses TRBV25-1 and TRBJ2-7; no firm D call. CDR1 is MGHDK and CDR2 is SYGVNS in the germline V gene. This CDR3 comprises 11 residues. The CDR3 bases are TGTGCCAGCAGTGGAGTGGCTCCAAGAATGGTC. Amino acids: CASSGVAPRMV.

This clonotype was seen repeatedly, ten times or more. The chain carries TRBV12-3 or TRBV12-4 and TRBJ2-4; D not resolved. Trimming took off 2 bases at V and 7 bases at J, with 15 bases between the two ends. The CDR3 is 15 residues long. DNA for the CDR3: TGTGCCAGCAGTTTAAATCTTGGTAGCATGAACATTCAGTACTTC. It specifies CASSLNLGSMNIQYF.

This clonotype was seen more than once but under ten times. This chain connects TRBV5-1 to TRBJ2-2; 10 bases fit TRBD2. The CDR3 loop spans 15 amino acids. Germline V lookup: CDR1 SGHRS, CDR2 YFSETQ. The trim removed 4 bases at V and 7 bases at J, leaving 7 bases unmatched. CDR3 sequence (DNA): TGCGCCAGCAGCACACTAGCGGGAAAGGGCGGGGAGCTGTTTTTT. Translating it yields CASSTLAGKGGELFF. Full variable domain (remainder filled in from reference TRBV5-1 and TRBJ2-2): KAGVTQTPRYLIKTRGQQVTLSCSPISGHRSVSWYQQTPGQGLQFLFEYFSETQRNKGNFPGRFSGRQFSNSRSEMNVSTLELGDSALYLCASSTLAGKGGELFFGEGSRLTVL.

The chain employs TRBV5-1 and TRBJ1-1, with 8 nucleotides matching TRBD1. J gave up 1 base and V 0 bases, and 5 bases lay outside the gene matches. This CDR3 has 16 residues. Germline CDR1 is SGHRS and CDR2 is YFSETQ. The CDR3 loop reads CASSLGPTGENTEAFF. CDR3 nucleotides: TGCGCCAGCAGCTTGGGACCGACAGGGGAGAACACTGAAGCTTTCTTT.